This entry describes one T cell receptor (beta chain). Its specificity is not known. The entry originates in a study of cytomegalovirus exposure and HLA in healthy donors. Study-level results: Through in vitro validation, three CMV-associated chains were shown to be specific for CMV antigens. Most observed TCR sequences were rare, whereas some public TCRs were detected in many donors.

Clones were sequenced by immunoSEQ multiplex PCR, and TCRdb holds only the in-frame ones, with some missing. The table has tens of thousands of clones, around 96% seen once. The sequence came from a woman aged 18-35 years in good health and CMV-seronegative. The sequencing sample was made of PBMCs.

In DNA form, the CDR3 reads TGTGCCAGCAGCCAGAGGCAGGGAATGGTCTATAGTGGCTACACCTTC. It translates to CASSQRQGMVYSGYTF. The chain links TRBV7-9 to TRBJ1-2, with a possible D match to TRBD1 (5 bases). Trimming took 5 bases from V and 7 from J, leaving 23 bases between them. This CDR3 spans 16 amino acids. In germline, CDR1 is SEHNR, CDR2 FQNEAQ (reference sequence).